Described below is a single TCR beta chain sequence and its context. This entry is derived from a study of cytomegalovirus exposure and HLA in healthy donors. CDR3 length: 12 residues. V lost 6 bases to trimming and J lost 10 bases, with 13 bases between them. The germline gives CDR1 SGHAT, CDR2 FQNNGV. Assay: immunoSEQ multiplex PCR; the TCRdb copy retains only in-frame clones and omits some. The table has around 150,000 clones, roughly 90% seen once. The origin of this receptor is a man aged 18 to 29 in good health and CMV-seronegative. The V gene is TRBV11-2, the J gene TRBJ2-1; D possibly corresponds to TRBD2 (5 bases). What was sequenced was PBMCs. The CDR3 sequence: CASSYGPGEQFF. In nucleotides, the CDR3 is TGTGCCAGCAGTTACGGGCCGGGAGAGCAGTTCTTC.